The TCR beta chain under discussion was sequenced for a study of T cells in Graves' hyperthyroidism and ophthalmopathy. Using RNA transcripts as the source, TCR beta CDR3 regions were amplified. A first-round RT-PCR of the TCR CDR3 used the HTBI primer set. TCRdb ran MiXCR on the multiplex PCR reads and lists one entry per CDR3 protein. The sample yields 360,000 or so distinct CDR3 sequences, around 18% seen once. This clonotype was observed at least ten times. V was pared by 4 bases and J by 7 bases, with 14 bases between. Germline lookup yields CDR1 SNHLY and CDR2 FYNNEI. This CDR3 spans 15 amino acids. Among ophthalmopathy patients, the Clinical Activity Score reached at least 3, the NOSPECS grade reached at least 4, and duration remained under 3 months. The study based diagnoses on clinical symptoms, serum thyroxine and TRAb, thyroid ultrasound and orbital computed tomography.

This receptor was obtained from a woman aged 40-49 years with Graves' ophthalmopathy. The gene calls are TRBV2 and TRBJ1-6; no clear D. Sequencing input: blood. CDR3 in amino acids: CASSAEKSINSPLHF. The CDR3, as DNA: TGTGCCAGCAGTGCTGAAAAATCCATAAATTCACCCCTCCACTTT.